By frequency in the sample, the clone carrying this T cell receptor beta chain is hyperexpanded. Its antigen remains unidentified. TRB rearrangements were amplified by multiplex PCR with BIOMED2 TRB-A/B primers. TCRdb analysed the multiplex PCR reads with MiXCR anew, one entry per CDR3 protein. Among over a thousand distinct CDR3 sequences, less than 30% were seen once, and the ten largest hold roughly 77%. V lost 3 bases to trimming and J lost 15 bases, with 18 bases between them. The CDR3 loop spans 13 amino acids. CDR1 is LNHDA, CDR2 SQIVND, per germline (reference sequence). This specimen comes from a study of T and B cells in COVID-19 patients. Study context: Of approximately 21 active-infection patients, 11 to 12 were critically ill with mechanical ventilation or extracorporeal membrane oxygenation. Comorbidities linked to unfavorable COVID-19 outcome were present in about 90% of the 20 active-infection patients.

From blood, roughly 250-550 ng of genomic DNA served as TRB template. Study results and caveats: Patients with COVID-19 reportedly showed strongly skewed T cell receptor beta variable and joining gene usage.

Specimen: blood. The chain employs TRBV19 and TRBJ2-1; a weak D match, TRBD2 (5 bases). This TCR came from a human donor with active COVID-19. Here the CDR3 DNA reads TGTGCCAGTAGTATTGAGCTAGCTGACAATCTGTTCTTC. It translates to CASSIELADNLFF.